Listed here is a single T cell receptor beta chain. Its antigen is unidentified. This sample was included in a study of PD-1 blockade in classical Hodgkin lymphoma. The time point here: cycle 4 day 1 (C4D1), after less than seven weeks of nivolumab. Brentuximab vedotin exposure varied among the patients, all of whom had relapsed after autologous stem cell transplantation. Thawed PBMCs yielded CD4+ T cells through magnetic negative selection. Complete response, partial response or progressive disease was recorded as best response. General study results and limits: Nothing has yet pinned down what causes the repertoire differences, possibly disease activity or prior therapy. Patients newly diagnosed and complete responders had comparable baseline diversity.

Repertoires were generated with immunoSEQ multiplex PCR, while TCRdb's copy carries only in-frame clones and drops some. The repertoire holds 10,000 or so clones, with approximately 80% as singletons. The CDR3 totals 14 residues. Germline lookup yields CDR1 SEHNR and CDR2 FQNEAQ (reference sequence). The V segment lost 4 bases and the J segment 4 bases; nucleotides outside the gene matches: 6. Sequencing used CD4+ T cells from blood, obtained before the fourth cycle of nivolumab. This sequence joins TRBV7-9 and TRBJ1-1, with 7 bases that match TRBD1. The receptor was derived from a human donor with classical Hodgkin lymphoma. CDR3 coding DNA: TGTGCCAGCAGCTATCCTGCAGGGGGCACTGAAGCTTTCTTT. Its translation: CASSYPAGGTEAFF.